The rows below give T cell receptor beta chains drawn from one sample of a study of sequential checkpoint blockade in melanoma. Here immunoSEQ multiplex PCR was the method, and the copy in TCRdb shows in-frame clones only, minus some. The sample holds 15,000 to 20,000 clones, around 77% seen once. The sample was CD8+ T cells sorted from blood (inferred from file names), taken from a patient given nivolumab and ipilimumab in sequence. These receptors were taken from a human donor with melanoma. Each CDR3 is given without its conserved first and last residue. A D gene is named only where the DNA matches it firmly. Size tells how often a clone was seen (once, few, many) or the class of an expanded clone, and some rows leave it out.

V: TRBV2; J: TRBJ2-7; size: -; D: TRBD2; CDR3: ASSDKRDYEQY
V: TRBV19; J: TRBJ2-7; size: -; D: TRBD1; CDR3: ASSPGQGPFGQY
V: TRBV7-8; J: TRBJ1-2; size: -; D: -; CDR3: ASSLARGYGYT
V: TRBV18; J: TRBJ2-7; size: -; D: TRBD2; CDR3: ASSPPGLATYEQY
V: TRBV6-5; J: TRBJ2-7; size: -; D: -; CDR3: ASAKTGHSYEQY
V: TRBV7-9; J: TRBJ2-7; size: -; D: TRBD1; CDR3: ASSFRDRGNSGPRNEQY
V: TRBV19; J: TRBJ1-5; size: once; D: TRBD1; CDR3: ASSIHPQGVGYQPQH
V: TRBV27; J: TRBJ1-6; size: -; D: -; CDR3: ASSLWGGLNSPLH
V: TRBV29-1; J: TRBJ2-7; size: -; D: TRBD1; CDR3: SAEWDRTPYEQY
V: TRBV9; J: TRBJ1-1; size: once; D: -; CDR3: ASSLEGGERTEAF
V: TRBV9; J: TRBJ1-2; size: -; D: -; CDR3: ASSVGSGTSSFSYGYT
V: TRBV15; J: TRBJ2-1; size: -; D: TRBD2; CDR3: ATSRVKRGNNEQF